This TCR beta chain derives from a study of blood T cell repertoires in COVID-19 (dated by TCRdb to 2018 to 2020). For context, the study as a whole: Collaborator samples came from the United States, Italy and Spain and covered acute and convalescent phases of COVID-19. Subjects who had been exposed to COVID-19, were actively infected with it, or had recovered from it provided the deeply sampled blood TCRbeta repertoires that made up the dataset. The prospective study material was composed of cDNA or gDNA derived from T cells, B-cell-depleted T cells, or PBMCs. Where available, HLA class I and class II types were taken from metadata supplied by the sample provider and were not determined by assay-based typing. The repertoires were made available in a free public database intended to serve as a resource for research on the immune response to SARS-CoV-2. Sample metadata almost always included a de-identified subject ID, COVID-19 status, age in years and sex. The samples were drawn from the first 160 participants of the ongoing ImmuneRACE study and from 950 to 1,500 subjects provided by 6 global collaborators. Results the study describes overall, beyond this receptor: Clinical and demographic metadata were provided uncurated, with the amount varying by source and participant.

Each collaborating institution followed its own protocols to collect whole blood in K2EDTA tubes. Collaborator samples were shipped for TCRbeta analysis as frozen whole blood, isolated PBMCs, or DNA extracted from either sample type. The immunoSEQ Assay, a bias-controlled multiplex PCR, was used to amplify TCRbeta CDR3 regions from genomic DNA. In the original analysis: Nucleated cell counts per sample were estimated from amplification of reference gene primers within the assay. To quantify the absolute abundance of each unique TCRbeta CDR3 rearrangement, sequence reads were collapsed and filtered. For each sample, productive Simpson clonality was calculated by taking the square root of Simpson's diversity index across productive rearrangements. TCRdb took this table from immuneACCESS and kept in-frame rearrangements with V and J called. Such tables lack part of the clones; where checked against another copy, unresolved V genes explain under half of the gap, and the rest is unexplained. The V and J calls and the clone size are those of that table, but D and trimming were determined from the DNA. The sample records around 150,000 clones, roughly 74% of which are singletons. Of the sample, 14% falls within the top ten clones.

In the case of this clone: This receptor's antigen is unknown. Base qualities were left out, and no much larger clone turns up one base away.

From the cysteine through the phenylalanine, the CDR3 covers 17 amino acids. The kept DNA is CDR3 alone, 51 bases in frame from the first base. CDR1 and CDR2 are drawn from the germline V gene: SGHRS, YFSETQ. Ends trimmed: V by 5 bases, J by 1 base; bases unmatched to a gene: 6. The sequencing sample was made of peripheral blood. This TCR derives from a woman older than 75 with acute or convalescent COVID-19. The sequence links TRBV5-1 to TRBJ2-3; 14 junctional bases match TRBD2. Here is the DNA: TGCGCCAGCAGGGGACTAGCGGGGGCAATTGGCACAGATACGCAGTATTTT. This codes for CASRGLAGAIGTDTQYF.